This is a list of T cell receptor beta chains from one sample in a study of blood T cell repertoires in COVID-19. Some clones are missing from TCRdb's copy, which holds only in-frame ones; the method was immunoSEQ multiplex PCR. The sample shows roughly 230,000 clones, roughly 85% of them seen only once. The material sequenced was peripheral blood. These receptors were collected from a man between 35 and 55 years old with acute or convalescent COVID-19. CDR3s include the opening cysteine and the closing phenylalanine or tryptophan. The D gene is left open where the match is weak. Not all rows give a size; the values are once, few, many and, for expanded clones, a class.

>TRBV11-2|TRBJ2-7|few|.
TGTGCCAGCAGCTCCCGGGACATCCTTGCATACGAGCAGTACTTC
CASSSRDILAYEQYF
>TRBV5-1|TRBJ2-2|.|TRBD2
TGCGCCAGCAGGGGCACTAGCGGGGGGAACACCGGGGAGCTGTTTTTT
CASRGTSGGNTGELFF
>TRBV5-1|TRBJ2-7|.|TRBD1
TGCGCCAGCAGCTACACCTCAGGGGGCTCCTACGAGCAGTACTTC
CASSYTSGGSYEQYF
>TRBV6-1|TRBJ2-3|.|TRBD2
TGTGCCAGCAGTGTCAAGCGGGCTAGCGGGGGGTTTCAACACACAGATACGCAGTATTTT
CASSVKRASGGFQHTDTQYF
>TRBV18|TRBJ1-2|.|.
TGTGCCAGCTCACCACGGGGCCCCAGGCAGGGGATTAACTATGGCTACACCTTC
CASSPRGPRQGINYGYTF
>TRBV7-9|TRBJ1-6|.|TRBD1
TGTGCCAGCAGCTCGCAGGGGGATAATTCACCCCTCCACTTT
CASSSQGDNSPLHF
>TRBV2|TRBJ2-5|.|TRBD1
TGTGCCAGCAGTGAAAGGGACAGGGTGGCACAGACCCAGTACTTC
CASSERDRVAQTQYF
>TRBV5-6|TRBJ1-1|.|.
TGTGCCAGCAGCTCAAAATGGGCTATGGTGAACACTGAAGCTTTCTTT
CASSSKWAMVNTEAFF
>TRBV20-1|TRBJ2-1|.|TRBD2
TGCAGTGCTAGTAACCTAGCGGGGGGGTACAATGAGCAGTTCTTC
CSASNLAGGYNEQFF
>TRBV7-2|TRBJ2-2|.|.
TGTGCCAGCAGCTTACTGCCCCCGCCGTCGGTCGGCGGGGAGCTGTTTTTT
CASSLLPPPSVGGELFF
>TRBV19|TRBJ1-2|.|TRBD1
TGTGCCAGTAGTATGATGGGGGACAGGGCTACTAAAGGCTACACCTTC
CASSMMGDRATKGYTF
>TRBV4-1|TRBJ1-2|.|TRBD1
TGCGCCAGCAGCCAAGGAGGGGCCGGGACAGGGCCTTACTATGGCTACACCTTC
CASSQGGAGTGPYYGYTF
>TRBV5-6|TRBJ1-2|.|.
TGTGCCAGCAGCTTATTTGAGATCTATGGCTACACCTTC
CASSLFEIYGYTF
>TRBV5-1|TRBJ1-2|.|.
TGCGCCAGCAGCTTGGAAGGGAGCGATGGCTACACCTTC
CASSLEGSDGYTF
>TRBV9|TRBJ2-3|.|TRBD2
TGTGCCAGCAGCAGCGGGGGGGCCGAGGATACGCAGTATTTT
CASSSGGAEDTQYF
>TRBV30|TRBJ2-3|.|.
TGTGCCTGGAGTGTACTGGGAGCAGATACGCAGTATTTT
CAWSVLGADTQYF
>TRBV9|TRBJ2-2|.|.
TGTGCCAGCAGCGACCGGGAGGGGGCGAACGGGGAGCTGTTTTTT
CASSDREGANGELFF
>TRBV7-3|TRBJ2-2|.|.
TGTGCCAGCAGCCGACAGGTGACCGGGGAGCTGTTTTTT
CASSRQVTGELFF
>TRBV13|TRBJ1-3|few|.
TGTGCCAGCAGCTTAACTGGTGGAAACACCATATATTTT
CASSLTGGNTIYF
>TRBV11-2|TRBJ2-1|few|TRBD2
TGTGCCAGCAGCAAGGGGACTAGCGGGGATGGTGAGCAGTTCTTC
CASSKGTSGDGEQFF
>TRBV29-1|TRBJ1-1|.|.
TGCAGCGCGGAGGACAACGCTGAAGCTTTCTTT
CSAEDNAEAFF
>TRBV7-9|TRBJ1-6|.|.
TGTGCCAGCAGCTCAACGGTTTCCAATTCACCCCTCCACTTT
CASSSTVSNSPLHF
>TRBV2|TRBJ1-2|.|.
TGTGCCAGCAGGACGACAGGCCTAATCAACTATGGCTACACCTTC
CASRTTGLINYGYTF
>TRBV6-2/TRBV6-3|TRBJ1-2|.|TRBD1
TGTGCCAGCAGTTACCCTTCGACAGGGTGGCGAGAGGGCTACACCTTC
CASSYPSTGWREGYTF
>TRBV12-3/TRBV12-4|TRBJ1-2|.|.
TGTGCCAGCAGTTTAAGAGGGAAAGGTGGCTACACCTTC
CASSLRGKGGYTF